Listed below are T cell receptor beta chains from one sample, sequenced in a study of blood T cell repertoires in COVID-19. Profiled with immunoSEQ multiplex PCR; TCRdb holds only in-frame clones, not every one. The data contain about 200,000 clones, just over 85% of them singletons. The source material was PBMCs or T cells enriched from blood (not recorded which). The receptors were gathered from a woman aged 40 to 55 with acute COVID-19. Each CDR3 is given with its conserved first and last residue. Fields, in order: clone size, V gene, J gene, D gene, CDR3 protein, CDR3 DNA. The D gene is left open where the match is weak. Clone size, where shown, is once, few, many, or a class for clones that have expanded.

.	TRBV7-2	TRBJ1-1	TRBD1	CASSLGQGSAVNTEAFF	TGTGCCAGCAGCTTAGGACAGGGGTCCGCGGTGAACACTGAAGCTTTCTTT
once	TRBV28	TRBJ2-1	.	CASTELSREQFF	TGTGCCAGCACTGAGCTATCACGGGAGCAGTTCTTC
once	TRBV6-2/TRBV6-3	TRBJ2-3	.	CASSTPTGRDTQYF	TGTGCCAGCAGTACCCCAACAGGCAGAGATACGCAGTATTTT
.	TRBV19	TRBJ2-3	TRBD1	CASKEISTGSSTDTQYF	TGTGCCAGTAAAGAGATTTCGACAGGGTCTAGCACAGATACGCAGTATTTT
.	TRBV28	TRBJ1-2	.	CASSLVGGVGYTF	TGTGCCAGCAGTTTAGTGGGGGGGGTTGGCTACACCTTC
.	TRBV27	TRBJ1-2	.	CASSLRGGNGYTF	TGTGCCAGCAGTTTACGGGGAGGGAATGGCTACACCTTC
.	TRBV28	TRBJ1-1	.	CASSSVNTEAFF	TGTGCCAGCAGTTCAGTGAACACTGAAGCTTTCTTT
few	TRBV7-9	TRBJ2-2	TRBD1	CASSAVTGTTGELFF	TGTGCCAGCAGCGCGGTGACAGGGACCACCGGGGAGCTGTTTTTT
.	TRBV28	TRBJ2-3	TRBD2	CASSVAGGGTDTQYF	TGTGCCAGCAGTGTAGCGGGAGGAGGCACAGATACGCAGTATTTT
.	TRBV11-2	TRBJ1-1	.	CASSSGQINTEAFF	TGTGCCAGCAGCTCTGGACAGATTAACACTGAAGCTTTCTTT
.	TRBV7-9	TRBJ1-2	.	CATEEVVDTDSDGYTF	TGTGCCACCGAGGAGGTTGTAGACACCGATTCCGACGGCTACACCTTC
.	TRBV9	TRBJ2-7	.	CASSVEAGGPSSYEQYF	TGTGCCAGCAGCGTAGAAGCGGGCGGGCCCAGCTCCTACGAGCAGTACTTC
.	TRBV5-6	TRBJ1-2	.	CASSGKGTVGAEHTF	TGTGCCAGCAGCGGAAAGGGGACTGTAGGAGCCGAGCACACCTTC
.	TRBV4-1	TRBJ1-2	TRBD1	CASSLRDRDYGYTF	TGCGCCAGCAGCCTACGGGACAGGGACTATGGCTACACCTTC
.	TRBV10-3	TRBJ2-3	TRBD2	CAISESMGLAGKTDTQYF	TGTGCCATCAGTGAGTCGATGGGACTAGCGGGAAAGACAGATACGCAGTATTTT
.	TRBV6-1	TRBJ2-7	.	CASSDIPGGRNYEQYF	TGTGCCAGCAGTGATATCCCAGGGGGGCGAAACTACGAGCAGTACTTC
.	TRBV2	TRBJ1-1	.	CASSEASQGNTEAFF	TGTGCCAGCAGTGAAGCGTCACAGGGAAACACTGAAGCTTTCTTT
.	TRBV29-1	TRBJ2-7	.	CSVERRRSYEQYF	TGCAGCGTTGAGAGGCGGCGCTCCTACGAGCAGTACTTC
.	TRBV12-3/TRBV12-4	TRBJ1-1	.	CAGSSGGLTEAFF	TGTGCCGGATCTTCCGGGGGGCTGACTGAAGCTTTCTTT
.	TRBV2	TRBJ1-1	.	CASSPRRGNTEAFF	TGTGCCAGCAGCCCCCGGAGGGGAAACACTGAAGCTTTCTTT
.	TRBV18	TRBJ2-3	TRBD1	CASSQGQGVDTQYF	TGTGCCAGCTCACAGGGACAGGGAGTAGATACGCAGTATTTT
once	TRBV14	TRBJ1-6	TRBD1	CASSPTGESPLHF	TGTGCCAGCAGCCCGACAGGGGAATCACCCCTCCACTTT
.	TRBV4-3	TRBJ1-4	.	CASSQGGTTTNEKLFF	TGCGCCAGCAGCCAGGGGGGGACAACAACTAATGAAAAACTGTTTTTT
.	TRBV7-3	TRBJ1-1	.	CASSVTKNTEAFF	TGTGCCAGCAGCGTAACCAAGAACACTGAAGCTTTCTTT
.	TRBV27	TRBJ2-7	TRBD2	CASSLTSGSLYEQYF	TGTGCCAGCAGTTTGACTAGCGGGAGCTTATACGAGCAGTACTTC
.	TRBV9	TRBJ1-1	TRBD1	CASSVGTGGREAFF	TGTGCCAGCAGCGTGGGGACAGGGGGTCGGGAAGCTTTCTTT
once	TRBV10-3	TRBJ2-5	.	CAMADRTQETQYF	TGTGCCATGGCCGACAGAACCCAAGAGACCCAGTACTTC
.	TRBV2	TRBJ1-2	TRBD1	CASTRESGTGGGGLGYTF	TGTGCCAGCACCAGAGAGTCCGGGACAGGGGGCGGGGGTCTGGGCTACACCTTC